This T cell receptor beta chain was sequenced during a study of cytomegalovirus exposure and HLA in healthy donors. V was cut by 5 bases and J by 4 bases, with 14 bases left in between. In germline, CDR1 is LNHDA, CDR2 SQIVND (reference sequence). There are 14 residues in the CDR3. Findings and limits, study-wide: Later analysis showed most CMV-associated TCR beta chains appearing HLA-restricted. There was a cluster of highly shared sequence variants that was likely a sequencing artifact. A later analysis appeared to link common viral pathogens to several of the most significant clusters. What TCR beta sequences reportedly achieved was accurate prediction of HLA-A and HLA-B alleles in most subjects.

This clone showed up just once. What it binds is not known. The PCR ran on 60 Vbeta and 13 Jbeta primers. The table came from immunoSEQ multiplex PCR; TCRdb's copy has only in-frame clones and leaves some out. The table lists some 40,000 clones, almost 70% of them singletons. The source of this sequence is a man aged 35 to 55 in good health and CMV-seronegative. This sequence joins TRBV19 and TRBJ1-2; D unclear. The sequencing input was PBMCs. The CDR3 sequence is CASSASREVYGYTF. CDR3 DNA: TGTGCCAGTAGTGCTTCCCGAGAAGTCTATGGCTACACCTTC.